The 31 T cell receptor beta chains presented below share a single source sample, sequenced in a study of T cell repertoires in cytomegalovirus infection. Each CDR3 protein is one row after TCRdb ran MiXCR on the reads. The sample includes hundreds of thousands of distinct CDR3 sequences, about 9.2% seen only once; the top ten take approximately 2.3%. The sample was PBMCs. These receptors were obtained from a human donor in good health (CMV status not recorded). Some clones in this sample may be carry-over from other donors' samples.

The sample holds a few counts of this clonotype. The chain uses TRBV2 and TRBJ2-3, with D perhaps TRBD2 (6 bases). The CDR3 covers 14 residues. Between the trimmed V and J ends, which lost 4 bases and 5 bases, there was a span of 13 bases. Germline CDR1 is SNHLY and CDR2 is FYNNEI. CDR3 residues: CASSVRGTRDTQYF. DNA for the CDR3: TGTGCCAGCAGTGTCCGGGGGACTCGAGATACGCAGTATTTT.

Ten or more counts support this clonotype. The V and J genes are TRBV7-6 and TRBJ1-4; D is undetermined. Germline lookup yields CDR1 SGHVS and CDR2 FNYEAQ. This CDR3 has 17 amino acids. Trimming cost V 4 bases and J 8 bases, with 23 bases left between them. The CDR3 DNA follows: TGTGCCAGCAGCTCGTCCGGGCAGCCGCGGATGGAAGAAAAACTGTTTTTT. It codes for CASSSSGQPRMEEKLFF. The variable domain in full, completed from reference TRBV7-6 and TRBJ1-4, reads GAGVSQSPRYKVTKRGQDVALRCDPISGHVSLYWYRQALGQGPEFLTYFNYEAQQDKSGLPNDRFSAERPEGSISTLTIQRTEQRDSAMYRCASSSSGQPRMEEKLFFGSGTQLSVL.

V and J are TRBV5-1 and TRBJ2-7; TRBD1 agrees at 9 bases. V was clipped by 5 bases and J by 3 bases; unmatched bases: 3. The CDR3 extends over 13 amino acids. Germline V lookup: CDR1 SGHRS, CDR2 YFSETQ. CDR3 protein: CASREDRGYEQYV. Here the CDR3 DNA reads TGCGCCAGCAGAGAGGACAGGGGCTACGAGCAGTACGTC.

This clonotype was counted at least ten times. The chain combines TRBV7-9 with TRBJ1-4, with D unresolved. The CDR3 spans 11 residues. V was trimmed by 7 bases and J by 8 bases, leaving 8 bases between them. Germline lookup yields CDR1 SEHNR and CDR2 FQNEAQ (reference sequence). The CDR3 is CASTTPEKLFF. As DNA, the CDR3 is TGTGCCAGCACCACACCAGAAAAACTGTTTTTT.

This clonotype was counted a few times. The chain combines TRBV27 with TRBJ2-3; weak D call: TRBD2 (5 bases). This CDR3 has 15 residues. CDR1 and CDR2 (germline): MNHEY, SMNVEV (reference sequence). Trimming removed 6 bases from V and 0 bases from J, with 13 bases in between. DNA for the CDR3: TGTGCCAGCAGCCAAAGGCGGACTAGCACAGATACGCAGTATTTT. This gives the protein CASSQRRTSTDTQYF.

In its sample, this clonotype was seen many times. The J gene is TRBJ1-5, the V gene TRBV7-2; no clear D. CDR1 is SGHTA and CDR2 is FQGNSA in the germline V gene. V shed 1 base and J shed 7 bases, with 11 bases lying between them. CDR3 length: 14 amino acids. CDR3 sequence reads: CASSLDGVRQPQHF. CDR3 nucleotides: TGTGCCAGCAGCTTAGATGGGGTGCGACAGCCCCAGCATTTT.

This clonotype was recorded at least ten times. The genes are TRBV29-1 and TRBJ1-2; the match to TRBD1 covers 8 bases. The V gene end was trimmed by 4 bases and the J gene end by 6 bases; junction bases not matched to a gene: 13. CDR3 length: 15 residues. Germline V gene sequence: CDR1 SQVTM, CDR2 ANQGSEA. This chain's CDR3 is CSVGKSSTGGDGYTF. The CDR3, as DNA: TGCAGCGTTGGAAAGTCTAGCACAGGGGGAGATGGCTACACCTTC.

This clonotype was detected many times. V is TRBV28 and J is TRBJ1-3; D call uncertain. Germline loops: CDR1 MDHEN, CDR2 SYDVKM. CDR3 length equals 11 residues. V was trimmed by 1 base and J by 8 bases, leaving 3 bases between them. The CDR3 spells CASSLSHTIYF. CDR3 nucleotides: TGTGCCAGCAGTTTATCCCACACCATATATTTT.

This clonotype was seen repeatedly, ten times or more. The chain employs TRBV7-6 and TRBJ1-2; D remains ambiguous. The CDR3 is 18 residues long. V was trimmed by 1 base and J by 0 bases, leaving 18 bases between them. CDR1 is SGHVS, CDR2 FNYEAQ, per germline. CDR3 DNA: TGTGCCAGCAGCTTAGATCCGGGCCCTACCTTAGCTAACTATGGCTACACCTTC. Residues: CASSLDPGPTLANYGYTF.

This clonotype was seen many times. This sequence joins TRBV12-3 or TRBV12-4 and TRBJ1-6; unclear D gene. V was trimmed by 0 bases and J by 10 bases, leaving 16 bases between them. The CDR3 has 16 residues. The CDR3 DNA sequence: TGTGCCAGCAGTTTAGCGACGACTGTCCAACCCTCACCCCTCCACTTT. Translated: CASSLATTVQPSPLHF.

This clonotype was recorded at least ten times. V and J are TRBV7-2 and TRBJ2-1; possible D gene TRBD2, 6 bases. Germline assignment: CDR1 SGHTA and CDR2 FQGNSA. V lost 0 bases, J lost 3 bases, and 9 bases lay in between. The CDR3 runs 15 residues. As DNA, the CDR3 is TGTGCCAGCAGCTTAGCAGGCGGGGACTACAATGAGCAGTTCTTC. Protein: CASSLAGGDYNEQFF.

This clonotype was seen ten or more times. The gene calls are TRBV23-1 and TRBJ1-5; D is ambiguous. TRBV23-1 is labeled an ORF, and its function is uncertain. This CDR3 comprises 16 residues. Trimming stripped 4 bases from V and 5 bases from J, with 18 bases between. The CDR3 region has the DNA TGCGCCAGCAGTCCCAGTCGGCCCGCGCCATATCAGCCCCAGCATTTT. Translating gives CASSPSRPAPYQPQHF.

This clonotype was picked up many times. The chain recombines TRBV7-8 with TRBJ2-7; 7 bases agree with TRBD2. With 2 bases clipped from V and 3 bases from J, the junction kept 13 bases outside the gene matches. CDR3 length equals 17 residues. CDR1 and CDR2 (germline): SGHVS, FQNEAQ. DNA of the CDR3: TGTGCCAGCAGCTTAACAGCTACAGCGGGGTCTTTCTACGAGCAGTACGTC. Protein product: CASSLTATAGSFYEQYV.

This clonotype appeared many times. The V call is TRBV7-6, the J call TRBJ2-2; D gene uncertain. CDR1 is SGHVS and CDR2 is FNYEAQ in the germline V gene. V lost 5 bases and J lost 4, with 11 bases in between. This CDR3 spans 14 amino acids. CDR3 sequence: CASSGSGLTGELFF. In DNA, the CDR3 is TGTGCCAGCAGCGGAAGTGGTCTCACCGGGGAGCTGTTTTTT.

This clonotype was seen a few times. The chain combines TRBV12-3 or TRBV12-4 with TRBJ1-1; D not resolved. The CDR3 runs 15 residues. The ends were cut back, 5 bases at V and 0 bases at J, with 13 bases in the middle. CDR3 bases: TGTGCCAGCAGTCCTACGCCGGCCCTGAACACTGAAGCTTTCTTT. This sequence encodes CASSPTPALNTEAFF.

This clonotype was recorded at least ten times. The genes are TRBV7-2 and TRBJ1-6; 7 bases fit TRBD1. The CDR3 length is 15 residues. Germline values: CDR1 SGHTA, CDR2 FQGNSA. V was clipped by 4 bases and J by 9 bases; unmatched bases: 9. The CDR3 nucleotides are TGTGCCAGCAGCTCCACGACAGGGTTACGTTCACCCCTCCACTTT. It yields the protein CASSSTTGLRSPLHF.

This clonotype was recorded only once. The chain is built from TRBV3-1 and TRBJ1-1; D possibly corresponds to TRBD1 (5 bases). With 8 bases removed from V and 4 bases from J, the gap between germline ends came to 11 bases. CDR1 LGHDT and CDR2 YNNKEL come from the germline V gene (reference sequence). The CDR3 loop spans 12 amino acids. CDR3 DNA: TGTGCCAGCGCCGGGGGGGGCACTGAAGCTTTCTTT. Translated: CASAGGGTEAFF.

The chain combines TRBV7-3 with TRBJ2-2; D may be TRBD1 (6 bases). The CDR3 runs to 15 residues. V lost 6 bases to trimming and J lost 0 bases, with 11 bases between them. From germline, CDR1 is SGHTA and CDR2 FQGTGA. The CDR3: CASRAGTTNTGELFF. As DNA, the CDR3 is TGTGCCAGCAGGGCCGGGACAACGAACACCGGGGAGCTGTTTTTT.

Only a few counts were recorded for this clonotype. This sequence joins TRBV9 and TRBJ2-3; 7 bases are shared with TRBD2. J gave up 5 bases and V 4 bases, and 19 bases lay outside the gene matches. Germline V gives CDR1 SGDLS, CDR2 YYNGEE. This CDR3 spans 18 amino acids. This CDR3 is CASSLRWSGAPPGDTQYF. The CDR3 coding sequence is TGTGCCAGCAGCCTTCGTTGGAGCGGGGCACCCCCGGGAGATACGCAGTATTTT.

The sample holds a few counts of this clonotype. This rearrangement joins TRBV20-1 to TRBJ1-5; possibly TRBD1 for D (6 bases). The CDR3 contains 15 residues. Germline CDR1 is DFQATT and CDR2 is SNEGSKA (reference sequence). V shed 4 bases and J shed 1 base, with 14 bases lying between them. CDR3 in amino acids: CSATNRDESNQPQHF. CDR3 DNA: TGCAGTGCTACAAACAGGGACGAGAGCAATCAGCCCCAGCATTTT.

This clonotype showed up many times. The V and J genes are TRBV5-5 and TRBJ2-7; D is perhaps TRBD2 (5 bases). Per germline, CDR1 SGHKS and CDR2 YYEKEE (reference sequence). V lost 4 bases to trimming and J lost 5 bases, with 19 bases between them. This CDR3 spans 15 amino acids. CDR3 protein: CASSLQSKAVDEQYF. The CDR3 DNA is TGTGCCAGCAGCCTCCAATCAAAAGCGGTCGACGAGCAGTACTTC.

This clonotype was detected ten times or more. The chain employs TRBV10-3 and TRBJ1-2; 9 nucleotides line up with TRBD1. After removal of 6 bases from V and 9 bases from J, the junction contained 11 bases not matched to a gene. The germline gives CDR1 ENHRY, CDR2 SYGVKD. This CDR3 is built from 14 residues. This chain's CDR3 is CAISGDRVESSYTF. The CDR3 DNA reads TGTGCCATCAGCGGGGACAGGGTAGAATCTAGCTACACCTTC.

In this sample, this clonotype turned up many times. At one end, the junction sequence differs from germline, possibly due to a read error. The chain couples TRBV7-2 to TRBJ2-7; 7 bases align to TRBD2. Germline CDR1 is SGHTA and CDR2 is FQGNSA. This CDR3 has 14 amino acids. CDR3 bases: TGTGCCAGCAGCCTAGCAGCGGGGACCCACGAGCAGTACTTC. Encoded protein: CASSLAAGTHEQYF.

This clonotype was seen many times. The chain uses TRBV20-1 and TRBJ2-7; D gene unclear. CDR1 and CDR2 (germline): DFQATT, SNEGSKA (reference sequence). The CDR3 loop spans 11 amino acids. Between the trimmed V and J ends, which lost 3 bases and 1 base, there was a span of 4 bases. The DNA of the CDR3 is TGCAGTGCTAGGATTTCCTACGAGCAGTACTTC. It specifies CSARISYEQYF.

This clonotype turned up a few times. This chain uses TRBV5-1 with TRBJ2-3; D not certain. This CDR3 comprises 15 residues. The V and J ends lost 0 bases and 5 bases respectively, with 13 bases between them. Germline lookup yields CDR1 SGHRS and CDR2 YFSETQ. As DNA, the CDR3 is TGCGCCAGCAGCTTGGCATCACCCGCACGAGATACGCAGTATTTT. Protein product: CASSLASPARDTQYF.

The chain joins TRBV18 to TRBJ2-5; D unclear. Germline V gene lookup returns CDR1 KGHSH and CDR2 LQKENI. V was cut by 0 bases and J by 1 base, with 6 bases left in between. The CDR3 sequence is 14 residues long. CDR3 DNA: TGTGCCAGCTCACCACCAACAGCCCAAGAGACCCAGTACTTC. Amino acids: CASSPPTAQETQYF.

Notes on this clonotype: The DNA is omitted, as the CDR3 cannot be located on it reliably, and the CDR3 follows TCRdb's listing. The chain recombines TRBV25-1 with TRBJ1-5. The CDR3 length equals 14 residues, ends included. The germline CDR1 and CDR2 sequences are MGHDK and SYGVNS. The CDR3 spells CASSSSGSNQPQHF.

This clonotype was seen ten or more times. The V call is TRBV7-9, the J call TRBJ2-2; D possibly corresponds to TRBD2 (7 bases). V was shortened by 5 bases and J by 6 bases, with 16 bases between the two germline ends. This CDR3 has 15 amino acids. In germline, CDR1 is SEHNR, CDR2 FQNEAQ (reference sequence). The CDR3 nucleotides are TGTGCCAGCAGCAGCCGAGGGGGGGTCGCCGGGGAGCTGTTTTTT. This sequence encodes CASSSRGGVAGELFF.

This clonotype was counted between two and nine times. CDR3 bases: TGCAGTGCTAGAGAGAGCGGGAGGGACACTGAAGCTTTCTTT. Translated: CSARESGRDTEAFF. This chain uses TRBV20-1 with TRBJ1-1; D gene unclear. Per the germline V gene, CDR1 is DFQATT and CDR2 is SNEGSKA (reference sequence). The length of the CDR3 is 14 residues. V lost 0 bases, J lost 3 bases, and 11 bases lay in between.

This clonotype was recorded at least ten times. The V gene is TRBV24-1, the J gene TRBJ1-5; no reliable D call. CDR3 length equals 16 residues. Germline V CDR1 and CDR2: KGHDR, SFDVKD. V was cut by 3 bases and J by 2 bases, with 13 bases left in between. In nucleotides, the CDR3 is TGTGCCACCAGTGATCCCGGACGCGGAGGCAATCAGCCCCAGCATTTT. Protein sequence: CATSDPGRGGNQPQHF.

This clonotype came up a few times. J is TRBJ2-1 and V is TRBV29-1, with D perhaps assigned TRBD1 or TRBD2 (5 bases each). This CDR3 comprises 17 residues. V lost 0 bases and J lost 0, with 15 bases in between. Per germline, CDR1 SQVTM and CDR2 ANQGSEA. This chain's CDR3 is CSVEDKERGFSYNEQFF. The DNA for the CDR3 is TGCAGCGTTGAAGATAAAGAGAGGGGATTCTCCTACAATGAGCAGTTCTTC.